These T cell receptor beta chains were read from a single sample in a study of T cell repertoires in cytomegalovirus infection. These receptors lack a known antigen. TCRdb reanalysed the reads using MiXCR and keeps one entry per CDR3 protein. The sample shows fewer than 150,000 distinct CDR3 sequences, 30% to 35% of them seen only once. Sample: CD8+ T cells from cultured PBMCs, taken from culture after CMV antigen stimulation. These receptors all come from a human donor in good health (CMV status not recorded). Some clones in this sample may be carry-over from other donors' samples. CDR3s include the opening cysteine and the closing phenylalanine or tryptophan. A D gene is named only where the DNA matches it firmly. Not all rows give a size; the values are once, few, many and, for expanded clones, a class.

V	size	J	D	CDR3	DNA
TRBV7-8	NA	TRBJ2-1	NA	CASSLAGASYNEQFF	TGTGCCAGCAGCTTAGCGGGGGCATCCTACAATGAGCAGTTCTTC
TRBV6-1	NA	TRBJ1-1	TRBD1	CASRPGQGGNTEAFF	TGTGCCAGCAGGCCGGGACAGGGGGGGAACACTGAAGCTTTCTTT
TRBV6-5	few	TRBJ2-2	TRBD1	CASKAEGQGVSGELFF	TGTGCCAGCAAAGCCGAGGGACAGGGTGTCTCCGGGGAGCTGTTTTTT
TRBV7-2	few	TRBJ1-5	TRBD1	CASSFWDRGRNQPQHF	TGTGCCAGCAGCTTTTGGGACAGGGGGCGAAATCAGCCCCAGCATTTT
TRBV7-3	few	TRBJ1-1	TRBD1	CASSPVGGGGTEAFF	TGTGCCAGCAGCCCGGTCGGAGGGGGCGGAACTGAAGCTTTCTTT
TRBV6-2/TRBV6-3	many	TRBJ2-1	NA	CASSQFVRNEQFF	TGTGCCAGCAGTCAATTCGTCAGGAATGAGCAGTTCTTC
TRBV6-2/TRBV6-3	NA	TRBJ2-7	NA	CASSYTHDRMDYEQYF	TGTGCCAGCAGTTACACTCATGACAGGATGGACTACGAGCAGTACTTC
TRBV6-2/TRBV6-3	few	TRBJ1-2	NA	CASRTNYGYTF	TGTGCCAGCAGGACCAATTATGGCTACACCTTC
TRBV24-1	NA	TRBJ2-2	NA	CATSDFKGELFF	TGTGCCACCAGTGATTTCAAGGGTGAGCTGTTTTTT
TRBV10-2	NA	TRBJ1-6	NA	CASSESYVTPLHF	TGCGCCAGCAGTGAGTCGTATGTCACACCCCTCCACTTT
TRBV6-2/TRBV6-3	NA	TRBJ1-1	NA	CASSLMRQGTRDTEAFF	TGTGCCAGCAGTTTAATGCGGCAGGGAACCAGGGACACTGAAGCTTTCTTT
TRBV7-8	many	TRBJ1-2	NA	CASSFWGTNYGYTF	TGTGCCAGCAGCTTTTGGGGGACCAACTATGGCTACACCTTC
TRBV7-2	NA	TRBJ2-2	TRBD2	CASSPGTSGGDPNTGELFF	TGTGCCAGCAGCCCTGGGACTAGCGGGGGGGACCCGAACACCGGGGAGCTGTTTTTT
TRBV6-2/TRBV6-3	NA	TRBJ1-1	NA	CASSYSLLPDTEAFF	TGTGCCAGCAGTTACTCGCTTCTCCCCGACACTGAAGCTTTCTTT
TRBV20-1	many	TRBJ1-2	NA	CSARDRSGGSRNHGYTF	TGCAGTGCTAGAGACCGTTCGGGAGGGTCAAGGAATCATGGCTACACCTTC
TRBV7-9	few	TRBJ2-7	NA	CASSGVEGAFYEQYF	TGTGCCAGCAGTGGAGTAGAAGGAGCCTTCTACGAGCAGTACTTC
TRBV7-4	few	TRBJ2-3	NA	CASSSTTDASDTQYF	TGTGCCAGCAGCTCAACGACGGACGCGTCAGATACGCAGTATTTT
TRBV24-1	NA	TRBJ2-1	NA	CATSDLRSDEQFF	TGTGCCACCAGTGATTTAAGAAGCGATGAGCAGTTCTTC
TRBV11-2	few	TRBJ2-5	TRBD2	CASRAGVVRKQETQYF	TGTGCCAGCAGGGCGGGGGTAGTTCGCAAACAAGAGACCCAGTACTTC
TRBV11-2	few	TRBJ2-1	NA	CASSLAPSSYNEQFF	TGTGCCAGCAGCTTAGCCCCTAGCTCCTACAATGAGCAGTTCTTC
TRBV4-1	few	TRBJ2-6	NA	CASSQEGPGANVLTF	TGCGCCAGCAGCCAAGAGGGCCCTGGGGCCAACGTCCTGACTTTC
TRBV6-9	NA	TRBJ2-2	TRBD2	CASRLTGGDTGELFF	TGTGCCAGCAGACTCACGGGGGGGGACACCGGGGAGCTGTTTTTT
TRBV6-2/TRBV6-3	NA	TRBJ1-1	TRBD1	CASSRLPRDRTDTEAFF	TGTGCCAGCAGTCGACTTCCCCGGGACAGAACGGACACTGAAGCTTTCTTT
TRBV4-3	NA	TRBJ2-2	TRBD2	CASSQELVAGVTNTGELFF	TGCGCCAGCAGCCAAGAGTTGGTAGCGGGGGTGACCAACACCGGGGAGCTGTTTTTT
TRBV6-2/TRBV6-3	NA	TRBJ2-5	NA	CASSYNAEKRTQYF	TGTGCCAGCAGTTACAACGCAGAGAAGAGAACCCAGTACTTC
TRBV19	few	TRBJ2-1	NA	CASSGGMASSYNEQFF	TGTGCCAGTAGTGGGGGGATGGCTTCCTCCTACAATGAGCAGTTCTTC
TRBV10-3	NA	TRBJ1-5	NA	CAIGRWVNQPQHF	TGTGCCATCGGCCGGTGGGTTAATCAGCCCCAGCATTTT
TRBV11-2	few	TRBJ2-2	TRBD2	CASSLDSRLAGGLNTGELFF	TGTGCCAGCAGCTTAGATTCGAGACTAGCGGGGGGATTGAACACCGGGGAGCTGTTTTTT
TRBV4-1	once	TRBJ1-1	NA	CASSHPGTHPWEAFF	TGCGCCAGCAGCCACCCCGGGACTCACCCCTGGGAAGCTTTCTTT
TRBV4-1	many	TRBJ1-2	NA	CASSQEGSPIANYGYTF	TGCGCCAGCAGCCAAGAAGGTTCGCCCATAGCTAACTATGGCTACACCTTC
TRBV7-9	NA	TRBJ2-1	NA	CAIYRRGPYNEQFF	TGTGCCATCTACCGGAGGGGGCCCTACAATGAGCAGTTCTTC
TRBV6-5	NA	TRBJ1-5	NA	CASSYSAGNQPQHF	TGTGCCAGCAGTTACTCAGCAGGGAATCAGCCCCAGCATTTT